Below are 2 T cell receptor beta chains sequenced from a single sample in a study of blood T cell repertoires in COVID-19 (dated by TCRdb to 2020 to 2021). The method behind the library was the immunoSEQ multiplex PCR assay. As stored in TCRdb, this immuneACCESS dataset retains in-frame rearrangements with V and J assigned. A fraction of the clones does not appear; measured against another copy, unresolved V genes explain less than half of the discrepancy, and the remainder lacks a known reason. This sample lists 150,000 to 190,000 clones; 65% to 85% were detected once. The ten largest clones capture around 3.4% of the sample. The sequenced sample consisted of peripheral blood. These receptor sequences come from a woman aged 80 or over with acute or convalescent COVID-19.

The chain employs TRBV2 and TRBJ1-3; D possibly corresponds to TRBD1 (5 bases). Germline assignment: CDR1 SNHLY and CDR2 FYNNEI. V dropped 3 bases and J dropped 5 bases, with 8 bases sitting between them. CDR3 length: 13 amino acids. CDR3 nucleotides: TGTGCCAGCAGTGAGGGGCCAAGAAACACCATATATTTT. Translation: CASSEGPRNTIYF.

The gene calls are TRBV19 and TRBJ1-5; D is perhaps TRBD1 (6 bases). From germline, CDR1 is LNHDA and CDR2 SQIVND (reference sequence). The CDR3 runs 16 residues. Trimming pared 6 bases from V and 3 bases from J, leaving 18 bases between. The CDR3 DNA reads TGTGCCAGTAGCCCAAGAACGACAGGCGTCAATCAGCCCCAGCATTTT. Protein product: CASSPRTTGVNQPQHF.